Listed here are 12 T cell receptor beta chains from one sample, sequenced in a study of T cells after posttransplantation cyclophosphamide. Method: immunoSEQ multiplex PCR; TCRdb's copy keeps in-frame clones and lacks some. In total the sample includes tens of thousands of clones, none of them seen once. Sequencing was carried out using PBMCs. The receptors were gathered from a man aged 45-60 years in good health, CMV-negative, and a related stem cell transplant donor.

This clone was seen ten or more times. The V call is TRBV2, the J call TRBJ2-1; possible D gene TRBD2, 5 bases. The ends were cut back, 8 bases at V and 3 bases at J, with 14 bases in the middle. The CDR3 consists of 14 residues. The V gene's germline CDR1 is SNHLY and CDR2 FYNNEI. This CDR3 reads CASRHPGLYNEQFF. The CDR3 nucleotides are TGTGCCAGCCGCCACCCTGGACTCTACAATGAGCAGTTCTTC.

The J gene is TRBJ2-5, the V gene TRBV4-1; D possibly corresponds to TRBD1 (6 bases). The J call may be faulty, since TRBJ2-7 better matches the DNA end. In germline, CDR1 is MGHRA, CDR2 YSYEKL. The CDR3 is made up of 15 amino acids. CDR3 loop: CASSQGRGGAYEQYF. CDR3 nucleotide sequence: TGCGCCAGCAGCCAAGGTAGAGGGGGAGCCTACGAGCAGTACTTC.

This clone was recorded at least ten times. The chain couples TRBV12-5 to TRBJ1-1; maybe TRBD1 (5 bases). The CDR3 covers 14 residues. CDR1 and CDR2 from the germline V gene are LGHNT and FRNRAP. Between the trimmed V and J ends, which lost 0 bases and 0 bases, there was a span of 5 bases. In DNA, the CDR3 is TGTGCTAGTGGTTTGGTAGGGGTGAACACTGAAGCTTTCTTT. As protein: CASGLVGVNTEAFF. The whole variable domain, remainder taken from reference TRBV12-5 and TRBJ1-1, is DARVTQTPRHKVTEMGQEVTMRCQPILGHNTVFWYRQTMMQGLELLAYFRNRAPLDDSGMPKDRFSAEMPDATLATLKIQPSEPRDSAVYFCASGLVGVNTEAFFGQGTRLTVV.

In this sample, this clone turned up many times. The chain's CDR3 is CASNHRGSSTEAFF. In DNA, the CDR3 is TGTGCCAGCAATCACAGGGGGAGTAGCACTGAAGCTTTCTTT. The chain is built from TRBV6-4 and TRBJ1-1, with 8 nucleotides matching TRBD1. Germline CDR1 and CDR2: MRHNA and SNTAGT. There are 14 residues in the CDR3. With 7 bases clipped from V and 4 bases from J, the junction kept 8 bases outside the gene matches.

This clone was detected many times. The chain combines TRBV29-1 with TRBJ2-2; D gene unclear. Germline loops: CDR1 SQVTM, CDR2 ANQGSEA. This CDR3 has 13 amino acids. Deletions cut 8 bases from V and 5 bases from J, with 15 bases between. The CDR3 DNA reads TGCAGCTCGGCCCGGGTCGGAACCGGGGAGCTGTTTTTT. Translating gives CSSARVGTGELFF.

This clone was picked up many times. This sequence joins TRBV19 and TRBJ2-5, with a tentative D call TRBD1 (5 bases). The germline CDR1 and CDR2 sequences are LNHDA and SQIVND (reference sequence). Trimming removed 5 bases at V and 0 bases at J, with 13 bases between. This CDR3 has 15 amino acids. The CDR3 sequence is CASSPSGHYQETQYF. The CDR3 bases are TGTGCCAGTAGTCCTTCCGGACATTACCAAGAGACCCAGTACTTC.

V and J are TRBV7-9 and TRBJ2-3; 9 positions match TRBD2. The CDR3 has 16 amino acids. Germline loops: CDR1 SEHNR, CDR2 FQNEAQ (reference sequence). V was clipped by 3 bases and J by 2 bases; unmatched bases: 6. The DNA for the CDR3 is TGTGCCAGCAGCTTGAACGCGGGAGGGGTCACAGATACGCAGTATTTT. Translation: CASSLNAGGVTDTQYF. Using reference TRBV7-9 and TRBJ2-3 for the parts outside the CDR3, the full variable domain is DTGVSQNPRHKITKRGQNVTFRCDPISEHNRLYWYRQTLGQGPEFLTYFQNEAQLEKSRLLSDRFSAERPKGSFSTLEIQRTEQGDSAMYLCASSLNAGGVTDTQYFGPGTRLTVL.

This clone was seen ten or more times. CDR3 DNA sequence: TGTGCCAGCAGCTCAGGACAGGGGCCAAACACAGATACGCAGTATTTT. It specifies CASSSGQGPNTDTQYF. The chain links TRBV5-5 to TRBJ2-3; the match to TRBD1 covers 9 bases. Trimming cost V 3 bases and J 2 bases; bases outside gene matches: 7. Germline assignment: CDR1 SGHKS and CDR2 YYEKEE (reference sequence). The length of the CDR3 is 16 residues.

This clone was picked up many times. This chain connects TRBV7-9 to TRBJ2-3; 11 bases map to TRBD2. Germline CDR1 SEHNR, CDR2 FQNEAQ (reference sequence). V was pared by 5 bases and J by 3 bases, with 7 bases of the junction left unmatched. The CDR3 loop spans 16 amino acids. CDR3 residues: CASSATSGKFTDTQYF. The CDR3 nucleotides read TGTGCCAGCAGCGCGACTAGCGGGAAGTTTACAGATACGCAGTATTTT.

The sample holds many counts of this clone. The chain joins TRBV2 to TRBJ1-6, with 8 positions matching TRBD1. V trimming: 5 bases; J trimming: 9 bases; junction bases outside the gene matches: 9. Germline V gene sequence: CDR1 SNHLY, CDR2 FYNNEI. The CDR3 sequence is 15 residues long. The CDR3 loop is CASSLGGTGASPLHF. The DNA for the CDR3 is TGTGCCAGCAGTTTAGGGGGGACAGGCGCTTCACCCCTCCACTTT.

This clone was counted many times. The rearrangement uses TRBV7-9 and TRBJ2-4; a possible D gene is TRBD2 (5 bases). V lost 1 base and J 0 bases, leaving 7 bases between the germline ends. Germline CDR1 and CDR2: SEHNR and FQNEAQ (reference sequence). This CDR3 contains 15 residues. The CDR3 region is CASSLGGLAKNIQYF. CDR3 nucleotides: TGTGCCAGCAGCTTAGGCGGGTTAGCCAAAAACATTCAGTACTTC.

This clone was counted ten times or more. The chain couples TRBV2 to TRBJ2-5; D gene uncertain. Germline assignment: CDR1 SNHLY and CDR2 FYNNEI. V lost 3 bases to trimming and J lost 2 bases, with 4 bases between them. The CDR3 has 12 amino acids. The DNA for the CDR3 is TGTGCCAGCAGTGACCAACAAGAGACCCAGTACTTC. Translation gives CASSDQQETQYF.